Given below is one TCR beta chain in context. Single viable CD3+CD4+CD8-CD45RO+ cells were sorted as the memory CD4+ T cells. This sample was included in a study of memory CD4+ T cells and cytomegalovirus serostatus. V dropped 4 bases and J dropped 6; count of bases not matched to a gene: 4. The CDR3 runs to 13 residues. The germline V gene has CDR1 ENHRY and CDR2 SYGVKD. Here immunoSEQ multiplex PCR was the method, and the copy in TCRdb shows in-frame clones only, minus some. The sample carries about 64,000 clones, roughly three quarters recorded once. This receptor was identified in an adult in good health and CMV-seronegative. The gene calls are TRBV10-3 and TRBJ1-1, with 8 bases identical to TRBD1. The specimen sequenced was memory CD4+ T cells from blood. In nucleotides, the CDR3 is TGTGCCATCAGTGGGGGGACAGGAGCTGAAGCTTTCTTT. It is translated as CAISGGTGAEAFF.